This T cell receptor beta chain was sequenced during a study of shared clonotypes between healthy human individuals. Assay execution proceeded at the deep level. Some clones are missing from TCRdb's copy, which holds only in-frame ones; the method was immunoSEQ multiplex PCR. The repertoire holds about 770,000 clones, around 70% seen once, with under 2% in the top ten. The split of CD4+ cells yielded CD45RA+ naive and CD45RA-negative memory subsets. There are 15 residues in the CDR3. V shed 4 bases, J shed 7 bases, and the junction held 13 bases outside the gene matches. Germline assignment: CDR1 SGHRS and CDR2 YFSETQ.

The TCR was taken from a woman in her thirties in good health. The material sequenced was memory CD4+ T cells sorted from blood. Described subset: CD45RA-negative fraction. The rearrangement links TRBV5-1 to TRBJ1-1, with 7 bases matching TRBD1. Written as DNA, the CDR3 is TGCGCCAGCAGCCCCCCGTCAGGGGGAATCTTTGAAGCTTTCTTT. This sequence encodes CASSPPSGGIFEAFF.